Listed here is a single T cell receptor beta chain. No cognate antigen has been identified for it. No base qualities exist here, and no much larger clone lies one base off it. The data derive from a study of cytomegalovirus exposure and HLA in healthy donors (dated by TCRdb to the late 2010s). Concerning the study at large: According to an earlier analysis of around 600 of the donors, roughly 180 million T cells yielded 120 million or so unique TCR beta sequences and around 280 Gb of sequence data. Roughly 300 gigabases of sequencing data and around 88 million unique TCR sequences made up an early release that covered fewer than 650 HLA-typed donors. Of the approximately 400 genotyped donors, over 70% fell in the genetic ancestry cluster associated with self-reported Caucasian donors. The aim of the study was to test whether cataloging public T cell receptors could identify signatures of past pathogen exposure. The study used immunosequencing to profile the T cell repertoires of 670 or so subjects and linked those repertoires to cytomegalovirus serostatus. Besides the first cohort of roughly 700 subjects, a separate validation cohort made up of roughly 130 different subjects was used. To predict cytomegalovirus infection status, the study brought together high-throughput TCR immunosequencing, statistical association of individual TCRs with disease status, and machine learning. To study patterns of TCR occurrence, a later analysis re-analyzed previously published TCR beta repertoires from 550 to 800 donors and added high-resolution HLA genotyping. In the later analysis, no new phenotypic data were used to find candidate immune exposures; instead, reliance was placed on TCR beta sequences and their occurrence across donors. To decide whether each TCR beta V gene segment behaved as functional or pseudogenic, an earlier analysis of some 580 of the donors relied on high-throughput TCR beta sequencing. Donor age, sex, ethnicity and CMV serostatus were compiled alongside the repertoire data. Genome-wide SNP genotypes for about 65% of the roughly 670 donors were used in a later genetic analysis, which treated that subset as a discovery cohort. Every discovery cohort repertoire had been produced on one sequencing platform. Class I and class II HLA loci were covered by the typing at four-digit resolution. Typing coverage varied by locus: roughly 620-630 donors for A, B, C, DRB1 and DQB1; approximately 500 for DQA1; more than 600 for DPA1; roughly 470 for DPB1. Four to six DR-DQ haplotypes were handled as single units for association and clustering, since linkage in the cohort was strong. Among some 400 genotyped donors of the cohort, an average of approximately 240,000 unique TCR beta nucleotide sequences were sequenced per donor, roughly a sixth of them non-productive.

Reading the germline V gene gives CDR1 MGHDK and CDR2 SYGVNS. The CDR3 runs 15 amino acids, cysteine and phenylalanine included. This entry keeps only the CDR3 DNA: 45 bases, framed from base 1. V and J are trimmed by 3 bases and 2 bases, and the gene matches miss 5 bases of the junction. In total, roughly 670 healthy bone marrow donors made up the cohort. At the time of sampling, every cohort member was nominally healthy, though immune exposures that went unrecorded were likely present. The donor tested CMV seropositive, placing the donor among the 250 to 350 seropositive members of the cohort. Each donor provided a peripheral blood sample, and peripheral blood mononuclear cells were used for TCR beta sequencing. Genomic DNA extraction from the blood cell samples was performed with the Qiagen DNeasy Blood Extraction Kit. Study-wide conclusions, independent of this receptor: Compared with the approximately 670-donor mean, donors in an Asian-associated ancestry cluster had fewer N-insertions in productive TCRs, according to a later genetic analysis. Because the 87-base-pair reads could not distinguish some IMGT-functional V segments, including TRBV6-2 and TRBV6-3, those segments were excluded. According to a later analysis, parvovirus B19, influenza, CMV and Epstein-Barr virus appeared linked to several top co-occurrence clusters. Correlated functional status among segregating V segments might reflect linkage disequilibrium, but an unknown experimental factor could not be ruled out. A group of highly shared sequence variants was considered likely to be a technical artifact of the sequencing pipeline. Broadly in line with IMGT annotations, most TCR beta V segments showed up in productive rearrangements about 87% or about 30% of the time in an earlier analysis of approximately 640 of the donors. Because HLA typing was missing for some donors at each locus, association tests included only the typed subset. While some public TCRs were present in many individuals, most TCR sequences turned up only very rarely across donors. Specific HLA alleles were associated with roughly 17,000 TCR beta sequences at a false discovery rate of 0.05 in a later analysis. The study gave a list of about 170 TCR beta chains associated with cytomegalovirus. Only TCR beta chains were sequenced in this cohort, and the absence of alpha or paired-chain data limited detectable features. A further reported finding was that TCR beta sequences accurately predicted the HLA-A and HLA-B alleles for most subjects in the first cohort. The authors suggested that the approach could potentially be extended to other disease states and immunological phenotypes. Most CMV-associated TCR beta chains appeared to be HLA-restricted in a later analysis, and the HLA associations seemed to be driven largely by CMV exposure. Cytomegalovirus status was reported to be diagnosed by the classifier with high specificity and sensitivity in both the original and validation cohorts. Because counts were too low, about 18 rarely observed V segments, including chromosome 9 orphons, were excluded from the earlier analysis of several hundred of the donors. When HLA alleles, especially DR and DQ, strongly co-occurred, attributing TCR associations to individual alleles was difficult. According to a later analysis, TCR association rates differed among HLA loci, with DRB1 alleles showing the most associated TCRs and HLA-C alleles showing the fewest. A later analysis found that HLA-associated TCR beta chains were more clonally expanded and had lower generation probabilities than equally common non-associated chains. The presence/absence analyses assumed that sequencing depth was roughly uniform across donors, and that assumption may not be true. V-gene and J-gene trimming of TCR beta chains was associated with a missense DCLRE1C variant in a later genetic analysis, and the association was replicated in an independent cohort. For the cohort, immune exposure information was limited to CMV serostatus. In vitro tests confirmed that a few of the cytomegalovirus-associated TCR beta chains recognize cytomegalovirus antigens.

Library method: the immunoSEQ multiplex PCR assay. For the multiplex PCR, a mixture combining 60 forward primers for TCR Vbeta segments and 13 reverse primers for TCR Jbeta segments was used. Amplification of the CDR3 region of rearranged TCR beta genes was performed with a multiplex PCR assay on genomic DNA. The amplified TCR beta libraries were sequenced on the Illumina HiSeq System as 87-base-pair reads. The original pipeline was this. A later analysis tallied roughly 80 million unique TCR beta chains across the 610 or so repertoires, and approximately 11 million of those chains were shared by two or more donors. Raw reads were error-corrected and collapsed into unique sequences by a nearest-neighbor algorithm in which closely related sequences were merged to remove PCR and sequencing errors. To assign V, D and J gene segments, CDR3 sequences were aligned to IMGT reference sequences. For a sequence to be retained, a match of at least six nucleotides to both a V gene segment and a J gene segment was required. Rearrangements were classified as productive when the CDR3 lacked stop codons and remained in frame with V and J, and all other rearrangements were classified as non-productive. CDR3 was defined according to IMGT convention as the region running from the second conserved V-encoded cysteine to the conserved J-encoded phenylalanine. In an earlier analysis of around 540 of the donors, sequences lacking an unambiguous match to a single V gene segment were excluded. In an earlier analysis of almost 600 of the donors, a V segment was called functional when productive rearrangements were above 56.7%, and segregating when the standard deviation between donors exceeded 5%. A statistical classification framework was developed to diagnose cytomegalovirus status using the catalog of TCR beta chain sequences. In a later analysis, V and J genes were assigned by comparing TCR nucleotide sequences against IMGT/GENE-DB human TR gene sequences. In a later analysis, CDR3 sequences and most-parsimonious VDJ recombination scenarios were assigned using the TCRdist pipeline. A later analysis defined each TCR beta chain by its CDR3 amino acid sequence plus V-gene family, and excluded reads lacking a unique V-gene family. As a way to deal with suspected cross-contamination and a sequencing artifact, a later analysis dropped hundreds of nucleotide sequences that were highly shared and had low generation probability. In a later analysis, a clonal expansion index was calculated for each public chain from normalized within-repertoire ranks of inferred template counts. In a later analysis, generation probabilities were computed with a VDJ recombination model fitted to out-of-frame rearrangements, and the resulting probabilities were checked against IGoR. In a later analysis, TCR-TCR, TCR-HLA and TCR-CMV co-occurrence was scored with hypergeometric tests, and a repertoire-size bias correction was applied to TCR pairs. False discovery rates were estimated in a later analysis by permuting HLA or CMV assignments 20 times. In a later analysis, co-occurring TCRs were grouped using DBSCAN, and TCRdist sequence similarity was added for clustering within HLA-allele-positive subsets. Co-occurrence clustering excluded repertoires with fewer than 30,000 or more than 120,000 public chains, plus five with anomalous nucleotide sharing. TCRdb took over this immuneACCESS table, retaining in-frame rearrangements with V and J assigned. Such tables are incomplete; in checked studies, under half of the missing clones stem from an unresolved V gene, and the remainder is unexplained. The V and J calls and the clone size are those of that table, but D and trimming were determined from the DNA. Here the sample has 74,000 or so clones; around 79% occur a single time. The ten largest clones add up to 4.5% to 7% of the sample.

Source material: PBMCs. The receptor was isolated from a male donor in good health and CMV-seropositive. The rearrangement combines TRBV25-1 with TRBJ2-3; 7 central bases correspond to TRBD2. The bases read TGTGCCAGCAGTGAGCGGGGGTTCTACACAGATACGCAGTATTTT. This codes for CASSERGFYTDTQYF.